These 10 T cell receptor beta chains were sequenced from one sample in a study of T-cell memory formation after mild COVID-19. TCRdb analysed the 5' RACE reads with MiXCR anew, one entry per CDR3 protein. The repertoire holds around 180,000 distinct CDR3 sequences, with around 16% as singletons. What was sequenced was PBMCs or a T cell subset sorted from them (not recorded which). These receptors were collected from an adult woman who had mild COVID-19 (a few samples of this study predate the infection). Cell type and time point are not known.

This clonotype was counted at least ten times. The CDR3 protein is CASSSTGTSLYEQYF. The CDR3 bases are TGTGCCAGCAGCTCAACCGGGACTAGTCTTTACGAGCAGTACTTC. V usage is TRBV7-2 and J usage is TRBJ2-7; 8 positions agree with TRBD2. Per germline, CDR1 SGHTA and CDR2 FQGNSA. J gave up 4 bases and V 4 bases, and 9 bases lay outside the gene matches. CDR3 length: 15 amino acids.

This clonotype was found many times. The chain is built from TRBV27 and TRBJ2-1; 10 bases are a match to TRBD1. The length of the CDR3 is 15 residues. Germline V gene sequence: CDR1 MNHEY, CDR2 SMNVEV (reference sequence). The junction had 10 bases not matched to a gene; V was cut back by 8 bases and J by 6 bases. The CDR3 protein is CASRRGTGAFNEQFF. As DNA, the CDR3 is TGTGCCAGCCGCCGCGGGACAGGGGCGTTCAATGAGCAGTTCTTC.

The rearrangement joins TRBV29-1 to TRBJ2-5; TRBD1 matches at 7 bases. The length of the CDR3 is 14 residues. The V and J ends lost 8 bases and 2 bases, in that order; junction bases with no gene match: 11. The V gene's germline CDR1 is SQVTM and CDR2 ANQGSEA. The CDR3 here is CSIHRGSSQETQYF. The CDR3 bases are TGCAGCATACACAGGGGAAGTTCACAAGAGACCCAGTACTTC.

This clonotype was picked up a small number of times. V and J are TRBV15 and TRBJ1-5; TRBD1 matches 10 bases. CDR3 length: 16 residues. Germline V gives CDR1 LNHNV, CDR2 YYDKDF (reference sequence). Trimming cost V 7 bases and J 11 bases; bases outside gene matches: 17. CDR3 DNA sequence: TGTGCCACCAAAAATCTCCGGGACAGGGGTGCCAAGGCCCAGCATTTT. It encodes CATKNLRDRGAKAQHF.

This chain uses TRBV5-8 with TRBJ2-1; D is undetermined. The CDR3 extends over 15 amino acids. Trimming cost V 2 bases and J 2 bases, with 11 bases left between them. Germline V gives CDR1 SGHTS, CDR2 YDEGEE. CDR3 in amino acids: CASSFGLLTYNEQFF. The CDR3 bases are TGTGCCAGCAGCTTCGGGCTTTTGACCTACAATGAGCAGTTCTTC. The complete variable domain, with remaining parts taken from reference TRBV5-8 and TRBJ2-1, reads EAGVTQSPTHLIKTRGQQATLRCSPISGHTSVYWYQQALGLGLQFLLWYDEGEERNRGNFPPRFSGRQFPNYSSELNVNALELEDSALYLCASSFGLLTYNEQFFGPGTRLTVL.

The CDR3 DNA is TGCGCCAGCAGAGGGACCGGGACAGGGACCTACGAGCAGTACTTC. Protein product: CASRGTGTGTYEQYF. V gene TRBV5-1 combines with J gene TRBJ2-7; TRBD1 aligns across 9 bases. Germline CDR1 and CDR2: SGHRS and YFSETQ. V gave up 5 bases and J gave up 2 bases; unmatched junction bases: 8. CDR3 length equals 15 residues.

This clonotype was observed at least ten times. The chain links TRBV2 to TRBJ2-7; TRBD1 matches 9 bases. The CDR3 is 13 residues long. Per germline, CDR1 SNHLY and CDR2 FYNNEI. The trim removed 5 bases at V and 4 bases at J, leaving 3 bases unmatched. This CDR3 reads CASSRQGGYEQYF. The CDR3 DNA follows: TGTGCCAGCAGTAGACAGGGGGGGTACGAGCAGTACTTC.

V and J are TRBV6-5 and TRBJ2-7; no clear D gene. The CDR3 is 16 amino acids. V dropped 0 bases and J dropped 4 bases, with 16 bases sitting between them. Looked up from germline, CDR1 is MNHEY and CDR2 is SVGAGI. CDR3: CASSYSVAAAGYEQYF. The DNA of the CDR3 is TGTGCCAGCAGTTACTCAGTGGCGGCCGCTGGGTACGAGCAGTACTTC.

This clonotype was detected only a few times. The CDR3 region has the DNA TGTGCCACCAGTGATGGTGGAATCGGGACAGGAACTGAAGCTTTCTTT. Protein: CATSDGGIGTGTEAFF. The gene calls are TRBV24-1 and TRBJ1-1; 8 bases are a match to TRBD1. The CDR3 length is 16 residues. Germline lookup yields CDR1 KGHDR and CDR2 SFDVKD. V was clipped by 3 bases and J by 5 bases; unmatched bases: 10.

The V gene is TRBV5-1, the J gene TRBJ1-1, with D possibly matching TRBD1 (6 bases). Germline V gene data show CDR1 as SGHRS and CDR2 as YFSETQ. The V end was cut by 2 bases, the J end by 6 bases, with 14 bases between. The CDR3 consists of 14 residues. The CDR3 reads CASSFGSGDAEAFF. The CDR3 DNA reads TGCGCCAGCAGCTTTGGATCAGGGGATGCTGAAGCTTTCTTT. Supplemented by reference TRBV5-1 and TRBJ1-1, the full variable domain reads KAGVTQTPRYLIKTRGQQVTLSCSPISGHRSVSWYQQTPGQGLQFLFEYFSETQRNKGNFPGRFSGRQFSNSRSEMNVSTLELGDSALYLCASSFGSGDAEAFFGQGTRLTVV.